Described below is a single TCR beta chain sequence and its context. The sample belongs to a study of blood T cells in healthy people across ages. The CDR3 covers 16 residues. The germline gives CDR1 SEHNR, CDR2 FQNEAQ (reference sequence). J gave up 6 bases and V 2 bases, and 4 bases lay outside the gene matches. Alongside a J-beta primer mix, a sample-barcoded 5' primer served in a second PCR lasting roughly 6 to 12 cycles. TCRdb used MiXCR to reprocess the 5' RACE reads, holding one entry per CDR3 protein. The sample includes over 700,000 distinct CDR3 sequences, approximately 25% of them seen just once. The same data also went into a second study, on T cells of mothers and their children.

The chain joins TRBV7-9 to TRBJ2-3, with 14 bases matching TRBD2. The sequence came from a boy under 18 in good health. The material sequenced was blood. This CDR3 is CASSLRGTSGSDTQYF. The DNA of the CDR3 is TGTGCCAGCAGCTTACGCGGGACTAGCGGGAGTGATACGCAGTATTTT. Using reference TRBV7-9 and TRBJ2-3 for the parts outside the CDR3, the full variable domain is DTGVSQNPRHKITKRGQNVTFRCDPISEHNRLYWYRQTLGQGPEFLTYFQNEAQLEKSRLLSDRFSAERPKGSFSTLEIQRTEQGDSAMYLCASSLRGTSGSDTQYFGPGTRLTVL.